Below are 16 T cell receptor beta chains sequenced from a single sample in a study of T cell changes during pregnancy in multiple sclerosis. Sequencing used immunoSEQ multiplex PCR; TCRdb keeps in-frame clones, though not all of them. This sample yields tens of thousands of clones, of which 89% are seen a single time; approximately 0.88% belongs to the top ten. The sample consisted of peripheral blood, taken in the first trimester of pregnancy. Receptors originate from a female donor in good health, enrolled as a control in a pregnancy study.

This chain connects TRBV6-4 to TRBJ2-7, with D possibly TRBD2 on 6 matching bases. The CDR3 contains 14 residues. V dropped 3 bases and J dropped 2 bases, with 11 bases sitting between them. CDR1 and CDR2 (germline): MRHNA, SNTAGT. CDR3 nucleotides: TGTGCCAGCAGTGAATTCGGGGGTACCTACGAGCAGTACTTC. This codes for CASSEFGGTYEQYF.

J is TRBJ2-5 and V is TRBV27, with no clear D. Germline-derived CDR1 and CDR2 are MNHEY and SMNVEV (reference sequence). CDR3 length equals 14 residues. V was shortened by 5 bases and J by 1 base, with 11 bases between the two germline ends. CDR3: CASSDRVPQETQYF. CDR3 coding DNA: TGTGCCAGCAGTGATCGGGTACCCCAAGAGACCCAGTACTTC.

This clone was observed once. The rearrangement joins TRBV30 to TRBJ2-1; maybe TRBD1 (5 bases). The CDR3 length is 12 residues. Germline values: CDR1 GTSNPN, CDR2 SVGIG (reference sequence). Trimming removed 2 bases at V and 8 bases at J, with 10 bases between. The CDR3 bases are TGTGCCTGGAGTCTGCAGGGTCATGAGCAGTTCTTC. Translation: CAWSLQGHEQFF.

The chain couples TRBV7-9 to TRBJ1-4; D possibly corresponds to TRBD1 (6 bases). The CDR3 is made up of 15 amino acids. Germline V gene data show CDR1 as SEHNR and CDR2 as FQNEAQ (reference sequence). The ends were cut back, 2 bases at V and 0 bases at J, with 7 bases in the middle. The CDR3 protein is CASSLRQATNEKLFF. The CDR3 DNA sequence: TGTGCCAGCAGCTTACGACAGGCAACTAATGAAAAACTGTTTTTT.

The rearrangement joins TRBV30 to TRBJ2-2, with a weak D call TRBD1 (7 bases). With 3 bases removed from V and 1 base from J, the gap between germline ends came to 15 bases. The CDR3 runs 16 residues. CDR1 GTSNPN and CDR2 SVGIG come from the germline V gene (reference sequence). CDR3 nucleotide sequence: TGTGCCTGGAGCCCGACTAGGGACAGGAACACCGGGGAGCTGTTTTTT. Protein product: CAWSPTRDRNTGELFF. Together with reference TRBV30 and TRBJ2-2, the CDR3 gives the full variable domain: SQTIHQWPATLVQPVGSPLSLECTVEGTSNPNLYWYRQAAGRGLQLLFYSVGIGQISSEVPQNLSASRPQDRQFILSSKKLLLSDSGFYLCAWSPTRDRNTGELFFGEGSRLTVL.

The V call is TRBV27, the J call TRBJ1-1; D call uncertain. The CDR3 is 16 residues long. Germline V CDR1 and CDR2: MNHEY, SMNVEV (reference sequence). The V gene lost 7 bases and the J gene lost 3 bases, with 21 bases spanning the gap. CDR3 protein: CASMRWGAGSHTEAFF. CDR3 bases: TGTGCCAGCATGCGTTGGGGAGCCGGGTCACACACTGAAGCTTTCTTT.

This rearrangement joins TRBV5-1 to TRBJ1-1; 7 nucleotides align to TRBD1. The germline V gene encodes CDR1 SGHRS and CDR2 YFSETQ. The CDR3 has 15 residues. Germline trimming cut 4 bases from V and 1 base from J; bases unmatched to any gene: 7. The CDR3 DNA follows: TGCGCCAGCAGCCCACTGGGACAGACGAACACTGAAGCTTTCTTT. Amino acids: CASSPLGQTNTEAFF.

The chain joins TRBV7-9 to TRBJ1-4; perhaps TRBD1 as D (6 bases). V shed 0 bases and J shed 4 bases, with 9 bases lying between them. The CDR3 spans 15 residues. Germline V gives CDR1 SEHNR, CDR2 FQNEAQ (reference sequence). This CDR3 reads CASSLAGTHNEKLFF. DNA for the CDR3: TGTGCCAGCAGCTTAGCCGGGACACATAATGAAAAACTGTTTTTT.

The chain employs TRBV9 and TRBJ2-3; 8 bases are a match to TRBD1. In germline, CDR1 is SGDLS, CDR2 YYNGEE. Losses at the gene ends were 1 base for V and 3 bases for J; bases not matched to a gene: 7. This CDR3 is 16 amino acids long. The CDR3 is CASSVPAGGMTDTQYF. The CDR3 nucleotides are TGTGCCAGCAGCGTACCCGCAGGGGGCATGACAGATACGCAGTATTTT.

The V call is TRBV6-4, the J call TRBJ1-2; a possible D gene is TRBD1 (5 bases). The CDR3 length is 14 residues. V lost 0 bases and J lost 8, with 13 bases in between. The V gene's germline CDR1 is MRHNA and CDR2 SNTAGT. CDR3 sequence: CASSDSLAGLGYTF. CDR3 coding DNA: TGTGCCAGCAGTGACTCCCTGGCAGGGTTGGGCTACACCTTC.

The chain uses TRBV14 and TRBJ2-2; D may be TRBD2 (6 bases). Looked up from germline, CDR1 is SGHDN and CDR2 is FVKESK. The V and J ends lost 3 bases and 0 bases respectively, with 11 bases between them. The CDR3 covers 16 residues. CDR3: CASSQRPGANTGELFF. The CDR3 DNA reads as TGTGCCAGCAGCCAGAGACCGGGAGCGAACACCGGGGAGCTGTTTTTT.

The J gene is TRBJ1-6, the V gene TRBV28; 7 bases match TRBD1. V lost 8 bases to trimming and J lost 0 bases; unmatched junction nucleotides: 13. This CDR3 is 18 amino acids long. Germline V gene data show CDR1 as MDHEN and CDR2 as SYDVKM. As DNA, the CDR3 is TGTGCCAGCCTCCCCCCTCCAGGGGGAGGCTCCTATAATTCACCCCTCCACTTT. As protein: CASLPPPGGGSYNSPLHF.

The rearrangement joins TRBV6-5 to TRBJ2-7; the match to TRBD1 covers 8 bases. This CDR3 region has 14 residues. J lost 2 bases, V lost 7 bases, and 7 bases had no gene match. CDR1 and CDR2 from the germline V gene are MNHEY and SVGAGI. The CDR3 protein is CASTGQGRTYEQYF. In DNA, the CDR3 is TGTGCCAGCACCGGACAGGGACGAACCTACGAGCAGTACTTC.

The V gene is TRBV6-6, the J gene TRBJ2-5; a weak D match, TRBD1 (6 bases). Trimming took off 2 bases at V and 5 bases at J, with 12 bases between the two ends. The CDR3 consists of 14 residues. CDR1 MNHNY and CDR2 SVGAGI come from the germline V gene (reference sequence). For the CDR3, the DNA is TGTGCCAGCAGTTACGCAGGGGTGGGGGAGACCCAGTACTTC. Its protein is CASSYAGVGETQYF.

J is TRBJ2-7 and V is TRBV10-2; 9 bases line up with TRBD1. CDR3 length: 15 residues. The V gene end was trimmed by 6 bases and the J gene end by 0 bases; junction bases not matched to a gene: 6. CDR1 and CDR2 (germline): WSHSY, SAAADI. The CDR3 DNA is TGCGCCAGCAGCACGGGACAGGGAAGCTCCTACGAGCAGTACTTC. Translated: CASSTGQGSSYEQYF.

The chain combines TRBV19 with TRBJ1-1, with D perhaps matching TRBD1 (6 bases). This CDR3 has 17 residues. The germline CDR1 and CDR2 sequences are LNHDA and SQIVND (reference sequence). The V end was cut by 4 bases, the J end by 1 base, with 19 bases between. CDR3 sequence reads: CASSTGQGRSWNTEAFF. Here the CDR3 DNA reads TGTGCCAGTAGTACTGGTCAGGGGCGTAGCTGGAACACTGAAGCTTTCTTT. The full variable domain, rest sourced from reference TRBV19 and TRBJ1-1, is DGGITQSPKYLFRKEGQNVTLSCEQNLNHDAMYWYRQDPGQGLRLIYYSQIVNDFQKGDIAEGYSVSREKKESFPLTVTSAQKNPTAFYLCASSTGQGRSWNTEAFFGQGTRLTVV.